The rows below give T cell receptor beta chains drawn from one sample of a study of cytomegalovirus exposure and HLA in healthy donors. The assay was immunoSEQ multiplex PCR, and TCRdb's table has in-frame clones only and misses some. Of around 100,000 clones listed, more than 70% are singletons. Material for sequencing was PBMCs. The origin of the receptors is a male donor in good health and CMV-seropositive. Both conserved end residues are part of each CDR3. The D gene is left open where the match is weak. A row's size may be missing; if present it is once, few, many or a size class.

>TRBV6-5|NA|NA|TRBJ1-1
TGTGCCCTAGCAGCGGGGGCCGGTAACACTGAAGCTTTCTTT
CALAAGAGNTEAFF
>TRBV5-1|NA|NA|TRBJ2-3
TGCGCCAGCAGCTTGGGGACTGACTACACAGATACGCAGTATTTT
CASSLGTDYTDTQYF
>TRBV5-1|NA|once|TRBJ1-2
TGCGCCAGCAGCACCGGACAGTCTATTAGCTATGGCTACACCTTC
CASSTGQSISYGYTF
>TRBV21-1|NA|NA|TRBJ1-2
TGTGCCAGCGCACAGGATGGCTACACCTTC
CASAQDGYTF
>TRBV30|NA|NA|TRBJ2-7
TGTGCCTGGAGTGTTTCGAGTAGCTACGAGCAGTACTTC
CAWSVSSSYEQYF
>TRBV27|TRBD1|NA|TRBJ2-1
TGTGCCAGCAGGATTACAGGGGGAGGCGAGCAGTTCTTC
CASRITGGGEQFF
>TRBV19|TRBD1|once|TRBJ2-3
TGTGCCAGTAGTATTTCAAGGGGGCTCGGCACAGATACGCAGTATTTT
CASSISRGLGTDTQYF
>TRBV4-1|NA|NA|TRBJ1-1
TGCGCCAGCAGCCAAGATACTATGGCTTTCTTT
CASSQDTMAFF
>TRBV4-1|NA|NA|TRBJ2-5
TGCGCCAGCAGCCAAGACCGGGGGACCCGCACGTCCGAGACCCAGTACTTC
CASSQDRGTRTSETQYF
>TRBV2|TRBD2|NA|TRBJ2-2
TGTGCCAGCAGTGAAGTTCTAGCGGGGGGGCTCGCGAACACCGGGGAGCTGTTTTTT
CASSEVLAGGLANTGELFF
>TRBV25-1|NA|NA|TRBJ2-3
TGTGCCAGCAGTGAACAAAACACAGATACGCAGTATTTT
CASSEQNTDTQYF
>TRBV6-1|NA|NA|TRBJ1-5
TGTGCCAGCAGTGATCGTCGGGAGCAGCCCCAGCATTTT
CASSDRREQPQHF
>TRBV7-2|NA|NA|TRBJ1-1
TGTGCCAGCAGCTCTGAGAACACAGGGTGGGGTACTGAAGCTTTCTTT
CASSSENTGWGTEAFF
>TRBV5-1|TRBD1|NA|TRBJ2-7
TGCGCCAGCAGCCCAGTCGGACAGGGCCACGAGCAGTACTTC
CASSPVGQGHEQYF
>TRBV27|NA|NA|TRBJ2-2
TGTGCCAGCAGTTTACTAGGGGCTGCCACCGGGGAGCTGTTTTTT
CASSLLGAATGELFF
>TRBV28|NA|NA|TRBJ1-6
TGTGCCAGCAGCTCCATAGGGGGGGACAATTCACCCCTCCACTTT
CASSSIGGDNSPLHF
>TRBV5-8|TRBD2|NA|TRBJ2-7
TGTGCCAGCTGGGCCGGCGGGAGGTCCGGTTTACACTCCTACGAGCAGTACTTC
CASWAGGRSGLHSYEQYF
>TRBV19|NA|NA|TRBJ2-4
TGTGCCAGTAGTCTGGCCCTAGCGTCACTAGCCAAAAACATTCAGTACTTC
CASSLALASLAKNIQYF
>TRBV18|TRBD1|NA|TRBJ1-6
TGTGCCAGCTCACCAACGGGACTCGGGACAGGGTCTGGCAATTCACCCCTCCACTTT
CASSPTGLGTGSGNSPLHF
>TRBV7-8|TRBD1|NA|TRBJ1-5
TGTGCCAGCAGCTCACACAGGGGGTCCAGTCAGCCCCAGCATTTT
CASSSHRGSSQPQHF
>TRBV5-1|TRBD1|NA|TRBJ2-7
TGCGCCAGCAGCGTCCAGACAGGGAACTCCGAGCAGTACTTC
CASSVQTGNSEQYF
>TRBV7-9|TRBD2|NA|TRBJ2-2
TGTGCCAGCAGCCCTCGGACTAGCGACGGGGAGCTGTTTTTT
CASSPRTSDGELFF
>TRBV6-1|TRBD2|NA|TRBJ2-7
TGTGCCAGCAGTGTCCCGACTAGCGGCCTCTCCTACGAGCAGTACTTC
CASSVPTSGLSYEQYF
>TRBV10-1|NA|NA|TRBJ1-5
TGCGCCAGCAGTCCCAGGGGTGGACAGCCCCAGCATTTT
CASSPRGGQPQHF
>TRBV7-8|TRBD1|NA|TRBJ2-1
TGTGCCAGCAGCTTAGGACAGGGGCACTACAATGAGCAGTTCTTC
CASSLGQGHYNEQFF
>TRBV7-2|TRBD1|NA|TRBJ2-5
TGTGCCAGCAGCTTAGCGTTTGAGTTCCCCCGGACAGGAGCGTACCAAGAGACCCAGTACTTC
CASSLAFEFPRTGAYQETQYF
>TRBV6-5|TRBD1|few|TRBJ1-1
TGTGCCAGCAGTACGGACAGGGCTCAGATTGAAGCTTTCTTT
CASSTDRAQIEAFF
>TRBV7-9|TRBD1|NA|TRBJ1-3
TGTGCCAGCCGGGACAGGGGATCTGGAAACACCATATATTTT
CASRDRGSGNTIYF
>TRBV11-2|NA|NA|TRBJ2-7
TGTGCCAGCAGCTCACAGGGTCGAATGCACTACGAGCAGTACTTC
CASSSQGRMHYEQYF
>TRBV18|TRBD1|NA|TRBJ2-5
TGTGCCAGCACCCAAGGACAGGGAGAGACCCAGTACTTC
CASTQGQGETQYF
>TRBV6-5|NA|NA|TRBJ2-7
TGTGCCAGCAGTTTTAGTGTGAACGAGCAGTACTTC
CASSFSVNEQYF
>TRBV5-5|NA|many|TRBJ1-5
TGTGCCAGCAGCTTGCTATGGGGCGACAATCAGCCCCAGCATTTT
CASSLLWGDNQPQHF
>TRBV5-1|NA|NA|TRBJ2-3
TGCGCCAGCACCCCCCCGGGAGAAAGCACAGATACGCAGTATTTT
CASTPPGESTDTQYF
>TRBV7-9|NA|NA|TRBJ2-6
TGTGCCAGCGATTCTATGCCCCGGGGTGCTGGGGCCAACGTCCTGACTTTC
CASDSMPRGAGANVLTF
>TRBV20-1|NA|NA|TRBJ2-7
TGCAGTGCTAGAGGTAACGAGCAGTACTTC
CSARGNEQYF
>TRBV29-1|TRBD2|NA|TRBJ2-2
TGCAGCGTCCGCCGGGGTAGCGGGGGGGCGGGCACCGGGGAGCTGTTTTTT
CSVRRGSGGAGTGELFF
>TRBV28|NA|few|TRBJ1-1
TGTGCCAGCCACGCAAGGGAACAGGGGAACACTGAAGCTTTCTTT
CASHAREQGNTEAFF
>TRBV30|NA|NA|TRBJ2-1
TGTGCCTGGAGTGTACTGCAGGGCTCCTACAATGAGCAGTTCTTC
CAWSVLQGSYNEQFF
>TRBV13|TRBD2|NA|TRBJ2-7
TGTGCCAGCAGCCAAAGAGCGGGAGGGCGCACCTACGAGCAGTACTTC
CASSQRAGGRTYEQYF
>TRBV2|NA|few|TRBJ2-7
TGTGCCAGCAGTGAAGTCAGTGGAGGGTTCCGGACCTACGAGCAGTACTTC
CASSEVSGGFRTYEQYF
>TRBV5-5|TRBD2|NA|TRBJ2-7
TGTGCCAGCAGCTCGGGGACTAGCGGCTACGAGCAGTACTTC
CASSSGTSGYEQYF
>TRBV28|TRBD1|many|TRBJ1-2
TGTGCCAGCAGTTCCCCTGGCAGGGGGATCTATGGCTACACCTTC
CASSSPGRGIYGYTF
>TRBV6-5|TRBD1|NA|TRBJ2-5
TGTGCCAGCAGTCAACAGGGGCCGCAAGAGACCCAGTACTTC
CASSQQGPQETQYF
>TRBV30|TRBD2|NA|TRBJ2-4
TGTGCCTGGAGGACTAGCGGGGGGTTCATTCAGTACTTC
CAWRTSGGFIQYF
>TRBV11-2|TRBD1|NA|TRBJ1-5
TGTGCCAGCAGCTTAGGGACAGGGGGGAGCAATCAGCCCCAGCATTTT
CASSLGTGGSNQPQHF
>TRBV30|NA|few|TRBJ1-1
TGTGCCTGGAGTGCTGGCAGGTCTAAGGCTGAAGCTTTCTTT
CAWSAGRSKAEAFF
>TRBV19|NA|NA|TRBJ2-7
TGTGCCAGTAGTATAGGACGGGGCTCCTACGAGCAGTACTTC
CASSIGRGSYEQYF
>TRBV6-5|TRBD2|NA|TRBJ2-7
TGTGCCAGTTTAGCGGGTCACGAGCAGTACTTC
CASLAGHEQYF
>TRBV29-1|TRBD1|NA|TRBJ1-1
TGCAGCGTTCTTCTCCGGGACGGGACAGGGGCAACTGAAGCTTTCTTT
CSVLLRDGTGATEAFF
>TRBV30|NA|few|TRBJ1-5
TGTGCCTGGAGCAAACAGGGAAATCAGCCCCAGCATTTT
CAWSKQGNQPQHF
>TRBV7-2|NA|NA|TRBJ2-7
TGTGCCAGCAGCTTAGCGTTACAGGGTGTTTACGAGCAGTACTTC
CASSLALQGVYEQYF